This T cell receptor beta chain was identified during a study of blood T cell repertoires in COVID-19. Looking at the study overall: From the United States, Italy and Spain came samples of acute and convalescent COVID-19. In each case, the material was cDNA or gDNA derived from T cells, B-cell-depleted T cells, or PBMCs.

As handled by the study authors: Nucleated cell number was recorded as an estimate derived from reference gene primer amplification. TCRdb keeps only in-frame clones here, not all; method: immunoSEQ multiplex PCR. That table supplies the V and J calls and clone size; D and trimming were determined from the DNA. Of almost 250,000 clones in the sample, 85% were seen once. Points on this clone: A read error may produce the germline difference seen at one junction end.

The sample comprised PBMCs or T cells enriched from blood (not recorded which). This TCR came from a woman in her forties or fifties with acute COVID-19.

The CDR3 here is CASSLAIGGTTNEKLFF. CDR3 in DNA: TGTGCCAGCAGCTTGGCCATAGGTGGGACAACAAATGAAAAACTGTTTTTT. The rearrangement links TRBV5-6 to TRBJ1-4; tentative D call: TRBD1 (6 bases). The CDR3 totals 17 residues. Looked up from germline, CDR1 is SGHDT and CDR2 is YYEEEE.